This paragraph covers one TCR beta chain sequence. The antigen is unknown. The identical CDR3 is also encoded by other nucleotide sequences in the sample. These data originate in a study of cytomegalovirus exposure and HLA in healthy donors. In the PCR, 60 Vbeta and 13 Jbeta primers were used. Data came from immunoSEQ multiplex PCR; TCRdb stores just in-frame clones and leaves some out. Of around 76,000 clones listed, 73% are singletons. CDR1 and CDR2 (germline): MRHNA, SNTAGT. This CDR3 contains 14 residues. The ends were cut back, 0 bases at V and 1 base at J, with 5 bases in the middle. Broader study findings: Fewer N-insertions than the roughly 670-donor mean were reportedly shown by an Asian-associated ancestry cluster in a later analysis. Per published accounts, TCR beta sequences correctly predicted the HLA-A and HLA-B alleles of most subjects. Diagnosis of cytomegalovirus status made by the classifier reportedly showed high specificity and sensitivity. Altogether, 160 or so TCR beta chains were recorded as cytomegalovirus-associated.

Sequencing was performed on PBMCs. The J gene is TRBJ2-3, the V gene TRBV6-4; D possibly corresponds to TRBD2 (5 bases). This receptor was obtained from a woman aged 40 to 49 in good health and CMV-seropositive. The CDR3 DNA is TGTGCCAGCAGTGACTCGCGGGGCACAGATACGCAGTATTTT. It codes for CASSDSRGTDTQYF.